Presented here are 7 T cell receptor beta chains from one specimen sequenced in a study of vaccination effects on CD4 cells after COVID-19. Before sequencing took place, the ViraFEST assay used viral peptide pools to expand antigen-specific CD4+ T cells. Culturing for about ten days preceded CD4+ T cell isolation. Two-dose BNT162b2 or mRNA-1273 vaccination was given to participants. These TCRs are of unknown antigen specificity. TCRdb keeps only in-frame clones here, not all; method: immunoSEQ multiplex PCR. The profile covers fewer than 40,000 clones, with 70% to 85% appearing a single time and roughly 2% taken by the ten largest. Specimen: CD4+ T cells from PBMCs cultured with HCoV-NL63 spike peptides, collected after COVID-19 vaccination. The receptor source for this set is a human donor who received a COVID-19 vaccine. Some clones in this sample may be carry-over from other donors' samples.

DNA for the CDR3: TGTGCCAGCAGCCCACCACCTGGTGGGGCAGGGAGAGGCAATGAGCAGTTCTTC. This sequence encodes CASSPPPGGAGRGNEQFF. The rearrangement links TRBV5-8 to TRBJ2-1, with D possibly called TRBD1 or TRBD2 (5 bases each). Trimming pared 4 bases from V and 6 bases from J, leaving 26 bases between. Germline CDR1 and CDR2: SGHTS and YDEGEE. There are 18 residues in the CDR3.

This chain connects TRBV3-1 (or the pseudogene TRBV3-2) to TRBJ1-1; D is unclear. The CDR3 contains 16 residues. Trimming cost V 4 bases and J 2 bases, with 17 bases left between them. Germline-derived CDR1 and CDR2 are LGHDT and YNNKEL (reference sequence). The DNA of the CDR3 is TGTGCCAGCAGCCCATATTGGGTCAATGGCAACACTGAAGCTTTCTTT. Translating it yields CASSPYWVNGNTEAFF.

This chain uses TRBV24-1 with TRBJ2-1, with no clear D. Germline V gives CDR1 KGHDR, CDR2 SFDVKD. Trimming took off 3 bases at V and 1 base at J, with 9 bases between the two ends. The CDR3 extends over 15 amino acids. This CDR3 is CATSDTAESYNEQFF. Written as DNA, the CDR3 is TGTGCCACCAGTGATACGGCGGAATCCTACAATGAGCAGTTCTTC.

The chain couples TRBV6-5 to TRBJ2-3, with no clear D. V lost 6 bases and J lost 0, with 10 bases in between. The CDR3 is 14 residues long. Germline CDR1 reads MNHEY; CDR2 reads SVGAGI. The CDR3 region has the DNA TGTGCCAGCAGAGTGCAAACAAGCACAGATACGCAGTATTTT. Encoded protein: CASRVQTSTDTQYF.

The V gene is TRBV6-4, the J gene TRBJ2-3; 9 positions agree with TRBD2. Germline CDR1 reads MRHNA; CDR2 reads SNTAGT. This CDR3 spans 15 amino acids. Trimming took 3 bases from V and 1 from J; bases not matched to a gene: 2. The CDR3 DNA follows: TGTGCCAGCAGTGAAATAGCGGGGGGCACAGATACGCAGTATTTT. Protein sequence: CASSEIAGGTDTQYF.

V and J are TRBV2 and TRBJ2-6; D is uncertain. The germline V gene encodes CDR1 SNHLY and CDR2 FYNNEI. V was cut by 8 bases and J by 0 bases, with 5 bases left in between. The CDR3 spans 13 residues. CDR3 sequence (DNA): TGTGCCAGCGGTAGCTCTGGGGCCAACGTCCTGACTTTC. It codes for CASGSSGANVLTF. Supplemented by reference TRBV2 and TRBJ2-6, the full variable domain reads EPEVTQTPSHQVTQMGQEVILRCVPISNHLYFYWYRQILGQKVEFLVSFYNNEISEKSEIFDDQFSVERPDGSNFTLKIRSTKLEDSAMYFCASGSSGANVLTFGAGSRLTVL.

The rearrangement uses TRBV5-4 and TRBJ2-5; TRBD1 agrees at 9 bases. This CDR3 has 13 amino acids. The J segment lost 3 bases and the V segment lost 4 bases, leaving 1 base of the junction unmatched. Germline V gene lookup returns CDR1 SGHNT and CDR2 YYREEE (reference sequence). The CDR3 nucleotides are TGTGCCAGCAGCCGGACAGGGGAAGAGACCCAGTACTTC. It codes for CASSRTGEETQYF. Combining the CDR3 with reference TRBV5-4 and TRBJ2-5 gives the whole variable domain ETGVTQSPTHLIKTRGQQVTLRCSSQSGHNTVSWYQQALGQGPQFIFQYYREEENGRGNFPPRFSGLQFPNYSSELNVNALELDDSALYLCASSRTGEETQYFGPGTRLLVL.